This TCR beta chain was identified in a study of CD8 T cells in Susac syndrome. Study as a whole: Susac syndrome patients were untreated, on corticosteroids with some adding intravenous immunoglobulin, or on intravenous immunoglobulin only.

The RNA, about 0.5 to 1 ug, was put through reverse transcription using random hexamers. TCRdb analysed the immunoSEQ multiplex PCR reads with MiXCR anew, one entry per CDR3 protein. The table has about 190,000 distinct CDR3 sequences, 90% to 96% seen once; the top ten hold 0.098%. V lost 0 bases and J 0 bases, leaving 10 bases between the germline ends. Germline V gene sequence: CDR1 SGHVS, CDR2 FQNEAQ. This CDR3 has 16 amino acids. Sequencing was carried out using CD4+ T cells from PBMCs. This receptor was taken from a human donor with Susac syndrome. The chain links TRBV7-8 to TRBJ2-3; tentatively, D is TRBD1 (6 bases). The chain's CDR3 is CASSLAGAASTDTQYF. CDR3 coding DNA: TGTGCCAGCAGCTTAGCGGGGGCCGCTAGCACAGATACGCAGTATTTT. Full variable domain (remainder filled in from reference TRBV7-8 and TRBJ2-3): GAGVSQSPRYKVAKRGQDVALRCDPISGHVSLFWYQQALGQGPEFLTYFQNEAQLDKSGLPSDRFFAERPEGSVSTLKIQRTQQEDSAVYLCASSLAGAASTDTQYFGPGTRLTVL.